One and the same sample provided the 28 T cell receptor beta chains below, sequenced in a study of T cell repertoires in cytomegalovirus infection. Each CDR3 protein gets one entry after TCRdb re-called the reads with MiXCR. The data contain under 300,000 distinct CDR3 sequences, 17% of them singletons. The sequenced sample was CD8+ T cells from PBMCs. Receptors were obtained from a human donor in good health (CMV status not recorded). Some clones in this sample may be carry-over from other donors' samples.

This clonotype was observed many times. The DNA of the CDR3 is TGTGCCAGCAGTTTGCCCTCAGGAGGGGGCTACACCTTC. This gives the protein CASSLPSGGGYTF. The chain is built from TRBV28 and TRBJ1-2; D ambiguous. Germline V gives CDR1 MDHEN, CDR2 SYDVKM. V was cut by 3 bases and J by 8 bases, with 13 bases left in between. This CDR3 has 13 amino acids.

This clonotype was seen a handful of times. The chain links TRBV29-1 to TRBJ2-3; D gene unclear. Germline-derived CDR1 and CDR2 are SQVTM and ANQGSEA. With 1 base removed from V and 0 bases from J, the gap between germline ends came to 17 bases. This CDR3 region has 17 residues. Here the CDR3 DNA reads TGCAGCGTTGAAGGGGCTCAATGGGTTGGAAGCACAGATACGCAGTATTTT. Its translation: CSVEGAQWVGSTDTQYF.

This clonotype has at least ten counts. V is TRBV7-3 and J is TRBJ2-7, with D perhaps given as TRBD1 or TRBD2 (5 bases each). Looked up from germline, CDR1 is SGHTA and CDR2 is FQGTGA. Between the trimmed V and J ends, which lost 0 bases and 5 bases, there was a span of 14 bases. The CDR3 runs to 15 residues. The CDR3 DNA reads TGTGCCAGCAGCTTAACGGGGTGGGACCTTGACGAGCAGTACTTC. Amino acids: CASSLTGWDLDEQYF.

J is TRBJ2-5 and V is TRBV14; no definite D call. CDR1 is SGHDN, CDR2 FVKESK, per germline. V was shortened by 4 bases and J by 4 bases, with 13 bases between the two germline ends. There are 14 residues in the CDR3. CDR3: CASSRNTRGETQYF. The CDR3 DNA sequence: TGTGCCAGCAGCCGGAATACCCGAGGAGAGACCCAGTACTTC.

The V and J genes are TRBV7-8 and TRBJ1-6; D gene unclear. The V and J ends lost 1 base and 3 bases respectively, with 13 bases between them. Per germline, CDR1 SGHVS and CDR2 FQNEAQ. This CDR3 is built from 17 residues. The CDR3 loop reads CASSLGAGTLYNSPLHF. The DNA of the CDR3 is TGTGCCAGCAGCTTAGGGGCGGGAACACTCTATAATTCACCCCTCCACTTT.

This sequence joins TRBV4-3 and TRBJ1-1; D remains unclear. Germline V gene sequence: CDR1 LGHNA, CDR2 YSLEER. Trimming left V 7 bases short and J 1 base short, with 16 bases between. The CDR3 length is 15 residues. CDR3 sequence reads: CASILWAGSNTEAFF. The CDR3, as DNA: TGCGCCAGCATCCTCTGGGCGGGGTCGAACACTGAAGCTTTCTTT.

CDR3 DNA: TGTGCCAGCAGTTACCGACTGGACAGGTTTAACTATGGCTACACCTTC. Translating it yields CASSYRLDRFNYGYTF. V and J are TRBV6-6 and TRBJ1-2, with 7 bases lining up with TRBD1. CDR3 length equals 16 residues. The germline V gene has CDR1 MNHNY and CDR2 SVGAGI (reference sequence). V lost 2 bases to trimming and J lost 1 base; unmatched junction nucleotides: 7.

In this sample, this clonotype turned up many times. The chain employs TRBV6-6 and TRBJ1-5, with TRBD1 as a possible D gene (5 bases). Germline CDR1 reads MNHNY; CDR2 reads SVGAGI (reference sequence). The V gene lost 2 bases and the J gene lost 2 bases, with 16 bases spanning the gap. This CDR3 spans 17 amino acids. CDR3 amino acids: CASSYGTARGGNQPQHF. DNA of the CDR3: TGTGCCAGCAGTTACGGTACAGCGAGGGGAGGCAATCAGCCCCAGCATTTT.

A few counts support this clonotype. The chain combines TRBV4-2 with TRBJ2-7; the D gene is possibly TRBD2 (5 bases). This CDR3 comprises 12 residues. Trimming left V 1 base short and J 6 bases short, with 7 bases between. Germline values: CDR1 LGHNA, CDR2 YNFKEQ. The CDR3 bases are TGTGCCAGCAGCCAAGCCGGGATCGAGCAGTACTTC. Encoded protein: CASSQAGIEQYF.

The chain has TRBV28 and TRBJ2-3; D perhaps matches TRBD1 (5 bases). With 3 bases removed from V and 6 bases from J, the gap between germline ends came to 19 bases. The CDR3 consists of 16 residues. Germline assignment: CDR1 MDHEN and CDR2 SYDVKM. The CDR3 reads CASSLEKTDPRDTQYF. CDR3 bases: TGTGCCAGCAGTTTGGAGAAGACAGACCCTCGCGATACGCAGTATTTT.

The rearrangement links TRBV6-6 to TRBJ1-2; D unresolved. CDR1 and CDR2 from the germline V gene are MNHNY and SVGAGI (reference sequence). The CDR3 extends over 16 amino acids. V was cut by 1 base and J by 8 bases, with 20 bases left in between. The CDR3: CASSYLTGASIGGYTF. The CDR3 coding sequence is TGTGCCAGCAGTTACTTGACGGGAGCCTCTATCGGGGGCTACACCTTC.

The rearrangement links TRBV5-1 to TRBJ2-3, with TRBD2 matching over 9 bases. The CDR3 runs to 16 residues. V lost 7 bases, J lost 6 bases, and 15 bases stayed unmatched. Germline lookup yields CDR1 SGHRS and CDR2 YFSETQ. The CDR3 is CASGERTSALEDTQYF. CDR3 bases: TGCGCCAGCGGCGAAAGGACTAGCGCCCTTGAGGATACGCAGTATTTT.

This clonotype has only a few counts. The chain links TRBV7-9 to TRBJ2-7, with 7 bases fitting TRBD1. The junction had 12 bases not matched to a gene; V was cut back by 4 bases and J by 6 bases. The CDR3 has 15 residues. Per the germline V gene, CDR1 is SEHNR and CDR2 is FQNEAQ (reference sequence). The CDR3 loop is CASSWIGTVLSEQYF. The CDR3 DNA reads as TGTGCCAGCAGCTGGATCGGGACAGTACTTTCCGAGCAGTACTTC.

Comments on this clonotype: A read error may explain this, as a much larger clone is one base away. CDR3 in DNA: TGCGCCGGCAGCCAAGATGGGACAGGGCTATCATTTTCCACCGGGGAGCTGTTTTTT. It specifies CAGSQDGTGLSFSTGELFF. This chain connects TRBV4-1 to TRBJ2-2, with TRBD1 matching 9 bases. CDR3 length: 19 amino acids. From germline, CDR1 is MGHRA and CDR2 YSYEKL.

Ten or more counts support this clonotype. V is TRBV7-9 and J is TRBJ1-1; D is unclear. Germline V gives CDR1 SEHNR, CDR2 FQNEAQ (reference sequence). This CDR3 contains 12 residues. The germline V and J ends were trimmed by 0 bases and 6 bases, with 5 bases remaining between them. DNA of the CDR3: TGTGCCAGCAGCTTAGCTCTCCCTGAAGCTTTCTTT. It yields the protein CASSLALPEAFF.

There are many counts of this clonotype. The chain joins TRBV12-3 or TRBV12-4 to TRBJ2-7, with D maybe TRBD1 (5 bases). Trimming left V 5 bases short and J 3 bases short, with 14 bases between. The CDR3 covers 14 residues. CDR3 sequence (DNA): TGTGCCAGCAGTCCCTCTGGGGCTGACTACGAGCAGTACTTC. Protein product: CASSPSGADYEQYF.

Ten or more counts support this clonotype. The chain recombines TRBV29-1 with TRBJ2-7; 8 nucleotides match TRBD1. Germline V CDR1 and CDR2: SQVTM, ANQGSEA. This CDR3 comprises 14 residues. Trimming took 1 base from V and 8 from J; bases not matched to a gene: 10. The DNA of the CDR3 is TGCAGCGTTGAAGTGAGGACAGGGTTGGGGCAGCAGTACTTC. Translated: CSVEVRTGLGQQYF.

In regard to this clonotype: This sequence may be a read error, since a much larger clone differs from it by one base. The chain carries TRBV7-9 and TRBJ2-6; D is ambiguous. The CDR3 is made up of 15 amino acids. Looked up from germline, CDR1 is SEHNR and CDR2 is FQNEAQ (reference sequence). V was pared by 3 bases and J by 7 bases, with 13 bases between. Here the CDR3 reads CASSFLTGFANVLTF. CDR3 coding DNA: TGTGCCAGCAGCTTCCTTACCGGGTTTGCCAACGTCCTGACTTTC.

This clonotype was counted only a few times. The chain links TRBV12-5 to TRBJ2-7; possible D gene TRBD1, 7 bases. Deletions cut 5 bases from V and 0 bases from J, with 14 bases between. Per the germline V gene, CDR1 is LGHNT and CDR2 is FRNRAP. CDR3 length: 15 residues. In DNA form, the CDR3 reads TGTGCTAGTGGTACCGGGACAGCGGGCTCCTACGAGCAGTACTTC. Protein product: CASGTGTAGSYEQYF.

This clonotype was found many times. The chain carries TRBV28 and TRBJ1-1, with no clear D. Germline assignment: CDR1 MDHEN and CDR2 SYDVKM. V shed 3 bases and J shed 2 bases, with 7 bases lying between them. This CDR3 contains 13 residues. CDR3 coding DNA: TGTGCCAGCAGTTTTATCGGCAACACTGAAGCTTTCTTT. As protein: CASSFIGNTEAFF.

The chain has TRBV6-2 or TRBV6-3 and TRBJ2-7; the D call may be TRBD1 or TRBD2 (5 bases each). The V end lost 2 bases, the J end lost 0 bases, and 14 bases lay between the germline ends. This CDR3 spans 16 amino acids. CDR1 and CDR2 (germline): MNHEY, SVGEGT. CDR3 region: CASSYRDGTFSYEQYF. The CDR3 region has the DNA TGTGCCAGCAGTTACCGGGACGGGACGTTCTCCTACGAGCAGTACTTC.

This clonotype was seen more than once but under ten times. The chain joins TRBV3-1 to TRBJ2-1, with 8 bases that match TRBD2. This CDR3 is built from 15 residues. CDR1 and CDR2 (germline): LGHDT, YNNKEL (reference sequence). The junction had 7 bases not matched to a gene; V was cut back by 1 base and J by 8 bases. The CDR3 sequence: CASSQAGGPLYEQFF. CDR3 bases: TGTGCCAGCAGCCAAGCGGGGGGGCCTTTATATGAGCAGTTCTTC.

The V gene is TRBV7-3, the J gene TRBJ1-2; maybe TRBD1 (6 bases). The CDR3 has 15 amino acids. V was cut by 5 bases and J by 0 bases, with 13 bases left in between. In germline, CDR1 is SGHTA, CDR2 FQGTGA. The CDR3 nucleotides are TGTGCCAGCAGCCCTGTCGCAGGGGCTAACTATGGCTACACCTTC. Its protein product is CASSPVAGANYGYTF.

This clonotype has more than one count but fewer than ten. The chain has TRBV7-9 and TRBJ2-5; unclear D gene. Trimming stripped 4 bases from V and 1 base from J, with 13 bases between. CDR3 length: 15 amino acids. From germline, CDR1 is SEHNR and CDR2 FQNEAQ (reference sequence). Here the CDR3 reads CASSSLKTVQETQYF. The CDR3 DNA follows: TGTGCCAGCAGCTCCTTGAAAACAGTCCAAGAGACCCAGTACTTC.

Ten or more counts support this clonotype. The chain joins TRBV6-5 to TRBJ2-1; a weak D match, TRBD2 (5 bases). CDR1 and CDR2 from the germline V gene are MNHEY and SVGAGI. V was trimmed by 0 bases and J by 4 bases, leaving 10 bases between them. This CDR3 has 15 residues. In DNA form, the CDR3 reads TGTGCCAGCAGTTACTCTCTCGGGGATTACAATGAGCAGTTCTTC. Amino acids: CASSYSLGDYNEQFF.

In its sample, this clonotype was seen many times. This sequence joins TRBV7-2 and TRBJ1-1, with 7 bases identical to TRBD1. With 2 bases clipped from V and 5 bases from J, the junction kept 8 bases outside the gene matches. The CDR3 covers 15 residues. Per the germline V gene, CDR1 is SGHTA and CDR2 is FQGNSA. CDR3 bases: TGTGCCAGCAGCTTATTAGGGGGCGCGGTGACTGAAGCTTTCTTT. Its protein product is CASSLLGGAVTEAFF.

This clonotype was observed a handful of times. This chain uses TRBV29-1 with TRBJ2-1, with D tentatively TRBD2 (5 bases). Germline values: CDR1 SQVTM, CDR2 ANQGSEA. Trimming removed 6 bases from V and 2 bases from J, with 14 bases in between. The CDR3 is 14 residues long. CDR3 region: CSVPPADTYNEQFF. For the CDR3, the DNA is TGCAGCGTGCCCCCAGCGGATACCTACAATGAGCAGTTCTTC.

This clonotype was counted ten times or more. V usage is TRBV7-2 and J usage is TRBJ2-5, with 12 bases that match TRBD2. Germline V gene lookup returns CDR1 SGHTA and CDR2 FQGNSA. The length of the CDR3 is 18 residues. Losses at the gene ends were 0 bases for V and 3 bases for J; bases not matched to a gene: 8. CDR3 amino acids: CASSLALAGGPVEETQYF. CDR3 coding DNA: TGTGCCAGCAGCTTAGCTCTAGCGGGGGGGCCGGTAGAAGAGACCCAGTACTTC.